This T cell receptor beta chain was profiled in a study of blood T cell repertoires in COVID-19. Trimming took off 7 bases at V and 9 bases at J, with 13 bases between the two ends. The CDR3 extends over 12 amino acids. In germline, CDR1 is LNHDA, CDR2 SQIVND (reference sequence). Profiled with immunoSEQ multiplex PCR; TCRdb holds only in-frame clones, not every one. The sample holds under 200,000 clones, about 85% seen once. The TCR was taken from a woman aged 80 or over with acute or convalescent COVID-19. Sequenced sample: peripheral blood. This chain connects TRBV19 to TRBJ2-1; D is unclear. CDR3 protein: CASISPYREQFF. The DNA of the CDR3 is TGTGCCAGTATCTCCCCCTATCGTGAGCAGTTCTTC.